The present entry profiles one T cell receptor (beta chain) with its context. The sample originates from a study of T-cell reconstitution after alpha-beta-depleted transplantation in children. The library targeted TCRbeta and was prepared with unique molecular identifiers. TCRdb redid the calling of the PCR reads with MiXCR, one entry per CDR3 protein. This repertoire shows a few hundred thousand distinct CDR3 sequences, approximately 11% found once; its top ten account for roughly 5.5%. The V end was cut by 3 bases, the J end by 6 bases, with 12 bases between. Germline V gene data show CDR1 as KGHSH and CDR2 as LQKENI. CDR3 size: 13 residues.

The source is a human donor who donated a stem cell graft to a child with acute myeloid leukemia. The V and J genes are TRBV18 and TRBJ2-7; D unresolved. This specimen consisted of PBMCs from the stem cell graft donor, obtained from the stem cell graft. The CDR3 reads CASSPGPQREQYF. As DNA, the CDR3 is TGTGCCAGCTCACCTGGACCGCAGCGCGAGCAGTACTTC. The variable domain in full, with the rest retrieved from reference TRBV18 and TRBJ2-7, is NAGVMQNPRHLVRRRGQEARLRCSPMKGHSHVYWYRQLPEEGLKFMVYLQKENIIDESGMPKERFSAEFPKEGPSILRIQQVVRGDSAAYFCASSPGPQREQYFGPGTRLTVT.